The sequence of this T cell receptor (beta chain) was determined in a study of a mutant IDH1 vaccine in newly diagnosed glioma. At the level of the study: Earlier treatment was radiotherapy, temozolomide, or both, with most getting both.

V dropped 5 bases and J dropped 8; count of bases not matched to a gene: 11. CDR1 LNHDA and CDR2 SQIVND come from the germline V gene (reference sequence). This CDR3 is built from 14 residues. Time point indicated: baseline, week 1 (first vaccination visit). Treatment specified: pre-vaccination baseline after standard-of-care therapy. The method was immunoSEQ multiplex PCR; TCRdb's version includes in-frame clones alone and lacks a portion of them. This table holds fewer than 100,000 clones, over 85% found once. V usage is TRBV19 and J usage is TRBJ1-2; 7 bases line up with TRBD1. Sequenced here: PBMCs, sampled from a glioma patient treated with radiotherapy, temozolomide or both. The TCR sequence derives from a woman aged 50 to 65 with glioma. Here the CDR3 DNA reads TGTGCCAGTAGTGAGAGGAACAGGGGAGAGGGCTACACCTTC. Amino acid sequence: CASSERNRGEGYTF. Full variable domain (outside the CDR3, taken from reference TRBV19 and TRBJ1-2): DGGITQSPKYLFRKEGQNVTLSCEQNLNHDAMYWYRQDPGQGLRLIYYSQIVNDFQKGDIAEGYSVSREKKESFPLTVTSAQKNPTAFYLCASSERNRGEGYTFGSGTRLTVV.